This T cell receptor beta chain was captured in a study of blood T cell repertoires in COVID-19. On the study more broadly: T cells, B-cell-depleted T cells, or PBMCs provided the cDNA or gDNA that served as material.

Per the original data handling: Estimated nucleated cell counts came from reference gene primer amplification. The table came from immunoSEQ multiplex PCR; TCRdb's copy has only in-frame clones and leaves some out. The DNA gave D and trimming, while V, J and clone size come from that table. Of around 230,000 clones in the sample, 86% were seen once. This receptor was taken from a man aged 25 to 40 who had recovered from COVID-19. Sequencing was done on a sample of peripheral blood.

The DNA of the CDR3 is TGTGCCAGCAACATATTGGAGGGACAGGGGGTTTACGAGCAGTACTTC. This gives the protein CASNILEGQGVYEQYF. The chain carries TRBV21-1 and TRBJ2-7; the listed D gene, TRBD1, was not tested against the DNA. TRBV21-1 counts as a pseudogene. This CDR3 contains 16 residues.